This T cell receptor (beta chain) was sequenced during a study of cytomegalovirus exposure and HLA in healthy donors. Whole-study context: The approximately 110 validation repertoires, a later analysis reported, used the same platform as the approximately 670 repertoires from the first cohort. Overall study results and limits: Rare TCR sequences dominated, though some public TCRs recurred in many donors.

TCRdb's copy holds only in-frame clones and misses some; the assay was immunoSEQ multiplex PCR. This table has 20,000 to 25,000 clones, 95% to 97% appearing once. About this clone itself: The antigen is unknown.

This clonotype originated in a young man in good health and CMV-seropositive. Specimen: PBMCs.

CDR3 loop: CASRGTGGLTEAFF. DNA for the CDR3: TGTGCCAGCAGAGGGACAGGGGGGCTCACTGAAGCTTTCTTT. The rearrangement links TRBV25-1 to TRBJ1-1, with 11 bases aligning to TRBD1. CDR1 MGHDK and CDR2 SYGVNS come from the germline V gene. V trimming: 6 bases; J trimming: 4 bases; junction bases outside the gene matches: 4. This CDR3 is 14 amino acids long.